This is a list of T cell receptor beta chains from one sample in a study of blood T cell repertoires in COVID-19. The data were produced by immunoSEQ multiplex PCR, yet TCRdb's version contains in-frame clones alone and is incomplete. The repertoire has about 120,000 clones, roughly nine tenths of them found once; the top ten carry less than 2%. The sample comprised peripheral blood. Receptors were obtained from a human donor with active COVID-19. The donor label of this sample is uncertain. Each CDR3 is given with its conserved first and last residue. The D gene is left open where the match is weak. Some rows have no size entry. The others give once, few or many, or a class for an expanded clone.

DNA: TGTGCCAGCAGCTTGATTTCTAGCGGGGGTGACGCCGGGGAGCTGTTTTTT
CDR3: CASSLISSGGDAGELFF
V: TRBV7-2
D: TRBD2
size: once
J: TRBJ2-2

DNA: TGTGCCACCAGCAGAGAAAATCCGGGACAGGGCGACAATGAGCAGTTCTTC
CDR3: CATSRENPGQGDNEQFF
V: TRBV15
D: TRBD1
size: .
J: TRBJ2-1

DNA: TGCGCCAGCAGCTTGGGGATAGTGGCAGGGGATAATTCACCCCTCCACTTT
CDR3: CASSLGIVAGDNSPLHF
V: TRBV5-1
D: .
size: .
J: TRBJ1-6

DNA: TGTGCCAGCAGCTATCCACGACAGGGGCGAGAGACCCAGTACTTC
CDR3: CASSYPRQGRETQYF
V: TRBV11-2
D: TRBD1
size: .
J: TRBJ2-5

DNA: TGTGCCAGCAGCTCGCCGACAGGGGCAACGCAGTATTTT
CDR3: CASSSPTGATQYF
V: TRBV5-4
D: TRBD1
size: .
J: TRBJ2-3

DNA: TGTGCCAGCAGTTCGGCGGGGGGGCCCTCCTACGAGCAGTACTTC
CDR3: CASSSAGGPSYEQYF
V: TRBV27
D: TRBD2
size: .
J: TRBJ2-7

DNA: TGTGCTAGTGGTTTGTCCCCGTACATGGGGGGAGGCTACACCTTC
CDR3: CASGLSPYMGGGYTF
V: TRBV12-5
D: .
size: .
J: TRBJ1-2

DNA: TGTGCCACCAGTGCAGGGGTCGGTCTGAATGAGCAGTTCTTC
CDR3: CATSAGVGLNEQFF
V: TRBV24-1
D: .
size: .
J: TRBJ2-1

DNA: TGTGCCAGCAGCGTAGGCGGCGCTGGGGCCAACGTCCTGACTTTC
CDR3: CASSVGGAGANVLTF
V: TRBV9
D: .
size: once
J: TRBJ2-6

DNA: TGTGCCAGCAGCTTAGATCCAAATGAAAAACTGTTTTTT
CDR3: CASSLDPNEKLFF
V: TRBV11-2
D: .
size: .
J: TRBJ1-4

DNA: TGTGCCAGCAGCTTAGTCGCTGCTGCAGGGCCCTATAATTCACCCCTCCACTTT
CDR3: CASSLVAAAGPYNSPLHF
V: TRBV7-6
D: .
size: .
J: TRBJ1-6

DNA: TGTGCCAGCAGCGTATCCGGGACTAGCACAGATACGCAGTATTTT
CDR3: CASSVSGTSTDTQYF
V: TRBV7-9
D: .
size: .
J: TRBJ2-3

DNA: TGTGCCAGCAGCCCCAGACCCAGGGAAGAGACCCAGTACTTC
CDR3: CASSPRPREETQYF
V: TRBV9
D: .
size: .
J: TRBJ2-5

DNA: TGTGCCAGCAGGGATGGACTGCCCGCCGCGGGTGACTATGGCTACACCTTC
CDR3: CASRDGLPAAGDYGYTF
V: TRBV7-9
D: .
size: .
J: TRBJ1-2

DNA: TGCGCCAGCAGCCAAGAGGCCAGGGTACGTGGCTACACCTTC
CDR3: CASSQEARVRGYTF
V: TRBV4-3
D: .
size: once
J: TRBJ1-2

DNA: TGTGCCAGCAGCCGGACAGGGGGCGTTTCACCCCTCCACTTT
CDR3: CASSRTGGVSPLHF
V: TRBV27
D: TRBD1
size: .
J: TRBJ1-6

DNA: TGCAGCGTTTTGGTCCGCAGGGCATGGGATGAGCAGTTCTTC
CDR3: CSVLVRRAWDEQFF
V: TRBV29-1
D: .
size: .
J: TRBJ2-1

DNA: TGTGCCTCACAATTGACAAGCCTTAATTCACCCCTCCACTTT
CDR3: CASQLTSLNSPLHF
V: TRBV30
D: .
size: few
J: TRBJ1-6

DNA: TGTGCCAGCAGCATCGGGGGGTTGGGCACAGATACGCAGTATTTT
CDR3: CASSIGGLGTDTQYF
V: TRBV9
D: TRBD2
size: .
J: TRBJ2-3

DNA: TGTGCCAGCAGTTTAAGACAGGGAAACTATGGCTACACCTTC
CDR3: CASSLRQGNYGYTF
V: TRBV6-5
D: TRBD1
size: .
J: TRBJ1-2

DNA: TGCAGTGCTAGTGGCATTTTGCGCTTC
CDR3: CSASGILRF
V: TRBV20-1
D: .
size: .
J: TRBJ1-2

DNA: TGTGCCAGCAGCCAAGTTAGAATAGCGGGGGAAGTTACCGGTTCCGAGCAGTACTTC
CDR3: CASSQVRIAGEVTGSEQYF
V: TRBV3-1/TRBV3-2
D: TRBD2
size: .
J: TRBJ2-7

DNA: TGTGCCAGCAGCTTAGACAGGGGACAGCCCCAGCATTTT
CDR3: CASSLDRGQPQHF
V: TRBV11-2
D: .
size: .
J: TRBJ1-5

DNA: TGTGCCAGCAGCCAGGGTACTGAAGCTTTCTTT
CDR3: CASSQGTEAFF
V: TRBV7-2
D: .
size: .
J: TRBJ1-1

DNA: TGTGCCATCAGTGAGTCGAGGGACGAGCAGTACTTC
CDR3: CAISESRDEQYF
V: TRBV10-3
D: .
size: .
J: TRBJ2-7

DNA: TGTGCCAGCAGTTTATGGCCCGGGACAGGGGCCGAAAAACTGTTTTTT
CDR3: CASSLWPGTGAEKLFF
V: TRBV28
D: TRBD1
size: .
J: TRBJ1-4

DNA: TGTGCCAGCAGGCCGGGAAGCACAGATACGCAGTATTTT
CDR3: CASRPGSTDTQYF
V: TRBV7-2
D: .
size: once
J: TRBJ2-3

DNA: TGTGCCAGCAGTTACTTACAGAACACCGGGGAGCTGTTTTTT
CDR3: CASSYLQNTGELFF
V: TRBV6-6
D: .
size: .
J: TRBJ2-2

DNA: TGTGCCAGCAGCCTGACTAGTCCGGAGCTGTTTTTT
CDR3: CASSLTSPELFF
V: TRBV11-2
D: .
size: .
J: TRBJ2-2

DNA: TGTGCCAGCAGTGAATCGCCAGCCCAACTTCAGGGGTGGTCCTACAATGAGCAGTTCTTC
CDR3: CASSESPAQLQGWSYNEQFF
V: TRBV2
D: .
size: .
J: TRBJ2-1

DNA: TGTGCCAGCAGCTTCCCGGGATTTGACAATGAGCAGTTCTTC
CDR3: CASSFPGFDNEQFF
V: TRBV5-5
D: .
size: .
J: TRBJ2-1

DNA: TGTGCCAGCAGCCCAGTAAGGGAGGCAGATACGCAGTATTTT
CDR3: CASSPVREADTQYF
V: TRBV7-2
D: .
size: .
J: TRBJ2-3

DNA: TGTGCCTGGAGTGTTAGTCAAGAGACCCAGTACTTC
CDR3: CAWSVSQETQYF
V: TRBV30
D: .
size: .
J: TRBJ2-5

DNA: TGTGCCACCAGCAGAGACAGGGTTGGTGAGCAGTACTTC
CDR3: CATSRDRVGEQYF
V: TRBV15
D: .
size: .
J: TRBJ2-7

DNA: TGTGCCAGCACCCGAGCGGGTACGGGGACTGAAGCTTTCTTT
CDR3: CASTRAGTGTEAFF
V: TRBV28
D: .
size: .
J: TRBJ1-1

DNA: TGTGCCAGCAGCAGCCGGGACAGGGGATCTGGCTACACCTTC
CDR3: CASSSRDRGSGYTF
V: TRBV5-6
D: TRBD1
size: .
J: TRBJ1-2

DNA: TGTGCCAGCTCACCAATAACTTACCCGAACACTGAAGCTTTCTTT
CDR3: CASSPITYPNTEAFF
V: TRBV18
D: .
size: .
J: TRBJ1-1

DNA: TGCGCCAGCAGCTTGGAATTACTCGATAATTCACCCCTCCACTTT
CDR3: CASSLELLDNSPLHF
V: TRBV5-1
D: .
size: .
J: TRBJ1-6

DNA: TGTGCCAGCAGTTTTGGACAACCCTACGAGCAGTACTTC
CDR3: CASSFGQPYEQYF
V: TRBV12-3/TRBV12-4
D: .
size: .
J: TRBJ2-7

DNA: TGTGCCAGCAGCTTAAACAGGCCTGATTCACCCCTCCACTTT
CDR3: CASSLNRPDSPLHF
V: TRBV7-6
D: .
size: .
J: TRBJ1-6

DNA: TGTGCCAGCAGTTCCGGGACAGGGGTCTCACCCCTCCACTTT
CDR3: CASSSGTGVSPLHF
V: TRBV2
D: TRBD1
size: .
J: TRBJ1-6

DNA: TGTGCCAGCAGCTTATTCGTAGGGCCGGAGGGCAATCAGCCCCAGCATTTT
CDR3: CASSLFVGPEGNQPQHF
V: TRBV7-9
D: .
size: few
J: TRBJ1-5

DNA: TGTGCCAGCAGCTTAGCGAAACTAGCGGGGGGGCCTGGTGATGAGCAGTTCTTC
CDR3: CASSLAKLAGGPGDEQFF
V: TRBV7-2
D: TRBD2
size: once
J: TRBJ2-1

DNA: TGTGCCAGCAGCGTCGCGGGGGAGGGGGGGCCCCACTACGAGCAGTACTTC
CDR3: CASSVAGEGGPHYEQYF
V: TRBV9
D: .
size: .
J: TRBJ2-7

DNA: TGCGCCAGCAGCCTCCGGGACAGGGGTGCCCTTAACTATGGCTACACCTTC
CDR3: CASSLRDRGALNYGYTF
V: TRBV5-1
D: TRBD1
size: .
J: TRBJ1-2

DNA: TGTGCCAGCAGCCAAGGGACAGTAACTAATGAAAAACTGTTTTTT
CDR3: CASSQGTVTNEKLFF
V: TRBV3-1/TRBV3-2
D: .
size: .
J: TRBJ1-4

DNA: TGTGCCAGCAGCCAAGAAGCAGGGGGCCTCGACAATGAGCAGTTCTTC
CDR3: CASSQEAGGLDNEQFF
V: TRBV4-2
D: TRBD1
size: .
J: TRBJ2-1

DNA: TGTGCCAGTAGTCTTAAGAGGCTGAACACTGAAGCTTTCTTT
CDR3: CASSLKRLNTEAFF
V: TRBV19
D: .
size: .
J: TRBJ1-1

DNA: TGTGCCAGCAGCTTAGTAGCGTCTGGGACTTCCTATCCCTACGAGCAGTACTTC
CDR3: CASSLVASGTSYPYEQYF
V: TRBV7-8
D: .
size: .
J: TRBJ2-7

DNA: TGTGCCAGCAGCTCCCGGGGGAGCGGGGGGGGCACAGATACGCAGTATTTT
CDR3: CASSSRGSGGGTDTQYF
V: TRBV11-3
D: TRBD2
size: .
J: TRBJ2-3

DNA: TGCGCCAGCAGTGAAGAGCAGGGGGCCCGCTCCTACGAGCAGTACTTC
CDR3: CASSEEQGARSYEQYF
V: TRBV10-1
D: TRBD1
size: once
J: TRBJ2-7

DNA: TGTGCCAGCAGTTACCGTAATCGGGGGAACACTGAAGCTTTCTTT
CDR3: CASSYRNRGNTEAFF
V: TRBV6-2/TRBV6-3
D: .
size: .
J: TRBJ1-1

DNA: TGTGCCAGCAGTTACGACAGGGTGGGGGCCTACGAGCAGTACTTC
CDR3: CASSYDRVGAYEQYF
V: TRBV6-2/TRBV6-3
D: TRBD1
size: once
J: TRBJ2-7

DNA: TGCAGTGCTAGAGATCCGGGGGGCTACACCTTC
CDR3: CSARDPGGYTF
V: TRBV20-1
D: .
size: .
J: TRBJ1-2

DNA: TGCGCCAGCAGTGTCCTAGCGGGTTCCGGGGAGCTGTTTTTT
CDR3: CASSVLAGSGELFF
V: TRBV10-2
D: TRBD2
size: .
J: TRBJ2-2

DNA: TGTGCCAGCAGAGCCTCGGGGACCCAGTACTTC
CDR3: CASRASGTQYF
V: TRBV6-5
D: .
size: .
J: TRBJ2-5

DNA: TGTGCCAGCAGCCAAGTTTTCACTAGCGGGGGGCTGCCCTCTGGGGCCAACGTCCTGACTTTC
CDR3: CASSQVFTSGGLPSGANVLTF
V: TRBV4-2
D: TRBD2
size: .
J: TRBJ2-6